One T cell receptor (beta chain) is described in this entry. Study processing details: Nucleated cell counts were estimated from reference gene primer amplification. The assay was immunoSEQ multiplex PCR, and TCRdb's table has in-frame clones only and misses some. V and J calls and clone size come straight from that table; D and trimming were deduced from the DNA. Among approximately 140,000 clones, roughly nine tenths were seen once, and the ten largest hold roughly 4%. The data stem from a study of blood T cell repertoires in COVID-19. Enrollees, about 18 to 95 years old, lived in approximately 25 US areas. The source of this sequence is a woman aged 40 to 50 who had been exposed to COVID-19. Sequenced material: PBMCs or T cells enriched from blood (not recorded which).

The CDR3 bases are TGTGCCAGCCTACAGTGGAACACTGAAGCTTTCTTT. This sequence encodes CASLQWNTEAFF. The rearrangement joins TRBV2 to TRBJ1-1; no clear D. The germline gives CDR1 SNHLY, CDR2 FYNNEI. V was pared by 8 bases and J by 1 base, with 8 bases between. This CDR3 contains 12 residues.